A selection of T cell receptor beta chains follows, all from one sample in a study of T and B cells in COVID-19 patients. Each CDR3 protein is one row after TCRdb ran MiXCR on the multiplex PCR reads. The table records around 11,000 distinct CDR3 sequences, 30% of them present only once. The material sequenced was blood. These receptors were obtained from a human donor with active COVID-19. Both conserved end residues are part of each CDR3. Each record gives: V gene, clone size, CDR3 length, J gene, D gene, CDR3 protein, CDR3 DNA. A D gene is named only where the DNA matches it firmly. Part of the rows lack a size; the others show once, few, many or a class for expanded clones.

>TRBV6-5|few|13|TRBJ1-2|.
CASSYSRVGGYTF
TGTGCCAGCAGTTACAGCAGGGTCGGTGGCTACACCTTC
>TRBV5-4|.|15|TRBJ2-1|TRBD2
CASSFSGGSYNEQFF
TGTGCCAGCAGCTTTAGCGGGGGTTCCTACAATGAGCAGTTCTTC
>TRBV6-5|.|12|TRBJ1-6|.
CASSYSGSPLHF
TGTGCCAGCAGTTACTCCGGTTCACCCCTCCACTTT
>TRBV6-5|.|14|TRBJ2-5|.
CASSSGVSGETQYF
TGTGCCAGCAGTTCAGGGGTATCGGGGGAGACCCAGTACTTC
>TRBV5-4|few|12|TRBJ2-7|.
CASSLAKNEQYF
TGTGCCAGCAGCTTGGCCAAAAACGAGCAGTACTTC
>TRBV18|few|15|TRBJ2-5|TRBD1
CASSPRQGERETQYF
TGTGCCAGCTCACCAAGACAGGGTGAAAGAGAGACCCAGTACTTC
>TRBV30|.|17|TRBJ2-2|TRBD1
CAWSTKGTGVVTGELFF
TGTGCCTGGAGTACTAAAGGGACAGGGGTCGTGACCGGGGAGCTGTTTTTT
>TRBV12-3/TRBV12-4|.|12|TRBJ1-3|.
CASRSSGNTIYF
TGTGCCAGCAGAAGCTCTGGAAACACCATATATTTT
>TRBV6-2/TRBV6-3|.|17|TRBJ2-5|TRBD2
CASSYSIGLAGWETQYF
TGTGCCAGCAGTTACTCTATAGGACTAGCGGGCTGGGAGACCCAGTACTTC
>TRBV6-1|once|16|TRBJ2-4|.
CASSLGASRAKNIQYF
TGTGCCAGCAGTCTCGGGGCTAGTCGGGCCAAAAACATTCAGTACTTC
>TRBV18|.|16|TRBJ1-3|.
CASSGQTEPVGNTIYF
TGTGCCAGCTCGGGCCAAACAGAACCTGTTGGAAACACCATATATTTT
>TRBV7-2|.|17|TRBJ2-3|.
CASSLSYSRASTDTQYF
TGTGCCAGCAGCCTCTCCTACTCGCGGGCTAGCACAGATACGCAGTATTTT
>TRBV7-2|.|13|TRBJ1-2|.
CASSLTGSYGYTF
TGTGCCAGCAGCTTAACCGGGTCCTATGGCTACACCTTC
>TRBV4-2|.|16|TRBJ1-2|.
CASSQEAPGREYGYTF
TGTGCCAGCAGCCAAGAAGCCCCGGGACGGGAATATGGCTACACCTTC
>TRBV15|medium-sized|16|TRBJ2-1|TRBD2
CATSRDSASGGLGQFF
TGTGCCACCAGCAGAGATAGCGCTAGCGGGGGCCTGGGGCAGTTCTTC
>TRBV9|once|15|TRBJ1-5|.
CASSANDGGNQPQHF
TGTGCCAGCAGCGCAAACGATGGGGGGAATCAGCCCCAGCATTTT
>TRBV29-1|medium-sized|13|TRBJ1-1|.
CSVGRVANTEAFF
TGCAGCGTTGGCAGGGTCGCGAACACTGAAGCTTTCTTT
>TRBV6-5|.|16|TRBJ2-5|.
CASTAIGKPTQETQYF
TGTGCCAGCACGGCAATCGGGAAGCCTACCCAAGAGACCCAGTACTTC
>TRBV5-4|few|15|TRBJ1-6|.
CASSLEGGGDSPLHF
TGTGCCAGCAGCTTGGAAGGGGGGGGGGATTCACCCCTCCACTTT
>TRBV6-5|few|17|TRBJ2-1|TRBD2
CASSSPLMVAGNNEQFF
TGTGCCAGCAGTTCTCCCCTGATGGTAGCGGGGAACAATGAGCAGTTCTTC
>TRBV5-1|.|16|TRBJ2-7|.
CAKLLAGPRSSYEQYF
TGCGCCAAACTCCTGGCGGGGCCAAGGAGCTCCTACGAGCAGTACTTC
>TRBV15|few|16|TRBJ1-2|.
CATSRDRMLGGTGYTF
TGTGCCACCAGCAGAGATCGTATGTTGGGGGGGACGGGCTACACCTTC
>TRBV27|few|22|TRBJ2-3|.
CASANTFRAQQRAAGVSDTQYF
TGTGCCAGCGCTAACACTTTCAGGGCGCAACAGAGAGCAGCAGGAGTTTCAGATACGCAGTATTTT
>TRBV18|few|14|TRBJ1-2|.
CASSPPAQRLGYTF
TGTGCCAGCTCACCACCGGCCCAGCGGCTGGGCTACACCTTC
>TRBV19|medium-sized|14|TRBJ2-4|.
CASGGTGIKNIQYF
TGTGCCAGTGGGGGAACAGGGATCAAAAACATTCAGTACTTC
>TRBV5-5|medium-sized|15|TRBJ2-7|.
CASSVDGTFEREQYF
TGTGCCAGCAGCGTAGACGGGACATTCGAGAGGGAGCAGTACTTC
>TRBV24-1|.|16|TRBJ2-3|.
CATSDRDSSSTDTQYF
TGTGCCACCAGTGACCGGGACTCCTCTAGCACAGATACGCAGTATTTT
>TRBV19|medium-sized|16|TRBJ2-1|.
CASSSEQGISYNEQFF
TGTGCCAGTAGTAGCGAACAGGGCATCTCCTACAATGAGCAGTTCTTC
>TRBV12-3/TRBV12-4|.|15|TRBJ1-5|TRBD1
CASSMDRRGDQPQHF
TGTGCCAGCAGTATGGACAGGAGAGGGGATCAGCCCCAGCATTTT
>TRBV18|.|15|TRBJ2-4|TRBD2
CASSPGRVAKNIQYF
TGTGCCAGCTCACCAGGGAGGGTAGCCAAAAACATTCAGTACTTC
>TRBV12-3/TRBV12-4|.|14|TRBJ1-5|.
CASSLCRNDQPQHF
TGTGCCAGCAGTTTGTGCAGGAACGATCAGCCCCAGCATTTT
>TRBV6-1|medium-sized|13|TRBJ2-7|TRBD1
CASSFDRAYEQYF
TGTGCCAGCAGTTTCGACAGGGCCTACGAGCAGTACTTC
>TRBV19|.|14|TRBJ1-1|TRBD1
CASSIATGGTEAFF
TGTGCCAGTAGTATCGCGACAGGGGGAACTGAAGCTTTCTTT
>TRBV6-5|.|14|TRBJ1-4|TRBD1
CASSRTGVREKLFF
TGTGCCAGCAGTCGGACAGGGGTGAGAGAAAAACTGTTTTTT
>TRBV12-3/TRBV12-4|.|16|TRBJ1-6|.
CASCSRFFSYNSPLHF
TGTGCCAGCTGCTCCAGGTTCTTCTCCTATAATTCACCCCTCCACTTT
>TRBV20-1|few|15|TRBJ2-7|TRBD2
CSARDRTSGSYEQYF
TGCAGTGCTAGAGATAGGACTAGCGGTTCCTACGAGCAGTACTTC
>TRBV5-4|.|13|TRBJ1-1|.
CASSLVGEIEAFF
TGTGCCAGCAGCCTCGTCGGTGAAATTGAAGCTTTCTTT
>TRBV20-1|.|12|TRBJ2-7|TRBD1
CSARETGKEQYF
TGCAGTGCTAGAGAGACAGGGAAAGAGCAGTACTTC
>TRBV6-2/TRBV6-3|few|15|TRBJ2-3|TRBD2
CASSSTSGVTDTQYF
TGTGCCAGCAGTTCGACTAGCGGGGTCACAGATACGCAGTATTTT
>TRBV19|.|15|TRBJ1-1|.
CASSQTGGGDTEAFF
TGTGCCAGTAGTCAAACCGGAGGGGGGGACACTGAAGCTTTCTTT
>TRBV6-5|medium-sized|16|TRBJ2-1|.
CASSYSLGEYYNEQFF
TGTGCCAGCAGTTACTCCTTAGGGGAATACTACAATGAGCAGTTCTTC
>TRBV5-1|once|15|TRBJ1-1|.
CASSLSGRTNTEAFF
TGTGCCAGCAGCTTGTCCGGGCGGACGAACACTGAAGCTTTCTTT
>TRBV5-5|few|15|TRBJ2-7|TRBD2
CASRREGLGSYEQYF
TGTGCCAGCAGGCGAGAGGGACTAGGGTCCTACGAGCAGTACTTC
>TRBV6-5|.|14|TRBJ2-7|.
CASGFAGDTYEQYF
TGTGCCAGCGGTTTTGCGGGGGACACCTACGAGCAGTACTTC
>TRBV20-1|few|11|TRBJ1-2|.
CSASPGNGYTF
TGCAGTGCTAGTCCAGGAAATGGCTACACCTTC
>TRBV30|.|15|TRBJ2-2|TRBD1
CAWSPGTGGPGELFF
TGTGCCTGGAGCCCCGGGACAGGGGGCCCCGGGGAGCTGTTTTTT
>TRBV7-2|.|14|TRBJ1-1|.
CASSFGTGNTEAFF
TGTGCCAGCAGCTTTGGGACGGGGAACACTGAAGCTTTCTTT
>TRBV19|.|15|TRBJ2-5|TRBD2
CASSRSTSGQETQYF
TGTGCCAGCAGTCGTTCGACTAGCGGCCAAGAGACCCAGTACTTC